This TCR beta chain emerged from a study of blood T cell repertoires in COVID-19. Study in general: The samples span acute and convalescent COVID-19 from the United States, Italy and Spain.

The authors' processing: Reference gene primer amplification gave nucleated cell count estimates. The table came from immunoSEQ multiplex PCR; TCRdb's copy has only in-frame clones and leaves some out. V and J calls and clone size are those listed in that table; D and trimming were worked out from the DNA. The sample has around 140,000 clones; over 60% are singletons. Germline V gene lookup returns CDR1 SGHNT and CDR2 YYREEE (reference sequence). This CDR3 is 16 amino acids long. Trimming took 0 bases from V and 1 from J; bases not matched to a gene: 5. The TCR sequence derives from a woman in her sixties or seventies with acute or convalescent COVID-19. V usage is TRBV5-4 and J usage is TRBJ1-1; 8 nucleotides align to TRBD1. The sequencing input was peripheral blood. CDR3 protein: CASSLAYRGRNTEAFF. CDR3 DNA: TGTGCCAGCAGCTTGGCTTACAGGGGGAGGAACACTGAAGCTTTCTTT.